These 21 T cell receptor beta chains share one sample of origin, sequenced in a study of human T cells and chemical hapten exposure. TCRdb itself ran the RACE reads through MiXCR, one entry per CDR3 protein. The table shows 65,000 to 80,000 distinct CDR3 sequences, with approximately 8% occurring only once. As to time point: healthy volunteer bleed at 6 weeks. Unseparated into fractions, whole blood served as the source from which total RNA was extracted. Sequencing was performed on whole blood. These receptors all come from a male donor in good health. Some clones in this sample may be carry-over from other donors' samples.

This clonotype appeared a few times. The chain has TRBV4-2 and TRBJ1-2, with a possible D match to TRBD1 (6 bases). With 0 bases removed from V and 8 bases from J, the gap between germline ends came to 13 bases. The CDR3 runs to 14 residues. Germline V CDR1 and CDR2: LGHNA, YNFKEQ. The CDR3 region has the DNA TGTGCCAGCAGCCAAGACGGGACACCTGGGGGCTACACCTTC. Its translation: CASSQDGTPGGYTF.

This clonotype was seen more than once but under ten times. The chain links TRBV6-2 or TRBV6-3 to TRBJ1-2; 10 nucleotides align to TRBD1. With V trimmed by 10 bases and J by 8 bases, 10 bases remained unmatched. The CDR3 length is 13 residues. The germline V gene has CDR1 MNHEY and CDR2 SVGEGT. The CDR3 DNA reads TGTGCCACCTTCCGGACAGGGGGAAGCGGCTACACCTTC. This translates into CATFRTGGSGYTF.

This clonotype was picked up many times. The rearrangement links TRBV25-1 to TRBJ1-5; D is unresolved. The CDR3 extends over 12 amino acids. Trimming pared 7 bases from V and 2 bases from J, leaving 6 bases between. The germline gives CDR1 MGHDK, CDR2 SYGVNS. The CDR3: CASTEGNQPQHF. CDR3 in DNA: TGTGCCAGCACTGAGGGCAATCAGCCCCAGCATTTT.

This clonotype has at least ten counts. This chain connects TRBV29-1 to TRBJ2-7; 10 nucleotides align to TRBD1. With 5 bases clipped from V and 4 bases from J, the junction kept 5 bases outside the gene matches. The germline V gene encodes CDR1 SQVTM and CDR2 ANQGSEA. The CDR3 length is 13 residues. The CDR3 region is CSVSGQGSYEQYF. As DNA, the CDR3 is TGCAGCGTTTCGGGACAGGGGTCATACGAGCAGTACTTC.

Concerning this clonotype itself: A read error may explain this, as a much larger clone is one base away. The genes are TRBV11-1 and TRBJ2-7, with D tentatively TRBD2 (5 bases). There are 13 residues in the CDR3. Germline loops: CDR1 SGHAT, CDR2 FQDESV (reference sequence). Trimming stripped 6 bases from V and 5 bases from J, with 14 bases between. The DNA for the CDR3 is TGTGCCAGCAGTCTCGACGGACTTGACGAGCAGTACTTC. It specifies CASSLDGLDEQYF.

This clonotype has at least ten counts. The chain has TRBV12-3 or TRBV12-4 and TRBJ1-5; D might be TRBD1 (5 bases). Between the trimmed V and J ends, which lost 2 bases and 3 bases, there was a span of 11 bases. The CDR3 consists of 15 residues. The CDR3 DNA is TGTGCCAGCAGTTTAACTGGGGCCCTCAATCAGCCCCAGCATTTT. The encoded protein is CASSLTGALNQPQHF.

The chain recombines TRBV5-1 with TRBJ2-1, with TRBD2 matching 14 bases. The V and J ends lost 0 bases and 9 bases, in that order; junction bases with no gene match: 5. Germline V lookup: CDR1 SGHRS, CDR2 YFSETQ. The CDR3 runs to 16 residues. The CDR3 spells CASSLDGTSGSSEQFF. The CDR3 nucleotides read TGCGCCAGCAGCTTGGATGGGACTAGCGGGAGTAGTGAGCAGTTCTTC.

V is TRBV6-2 or TRBV6-3 and J is TRBJ2-1; TRBD2 matches 9 bases. The V and J ends lost 0 bases and 7 bases, in that order; junction bases with no gene match: 7. The CDR3 loop spans 16 amino acids. Germline CDR1 is MNHEY and CDR2 is SVGEGT. The CDR3 here is CASSYSWAGGQNEQFF. CDR3 in DNA: TGTGCCAGCAGTTACTCGTGGGCGGGGGGGCAGAATGAGCAGTTCTTC.

The CDR3 DNA reads TGTGCCAGCAGCCCCAGGGGAGTCCGCCAAGAGACCCAGTACTTC. It is translated as CASSPRGVRQETQYF. The chain recombines TRBV25-1 with TRBJ2-5, with D possibly TRBD1 on 6 matching bases. The CDR3 contains 15 residues. Trimming left V 6 bases short and J 1 base short, with 15 bases between. CDR1 MGHDK and CDR2 SYGVNS come from the germline V gene.

This rearrangement joins TRBV10-3 to TRBJ2-1, with 11 bases identical to TRBD2. CDR3 size: 15 residues. With 6 bases clipped from V and 4 bases from J, the junction kept 5 bases outside the gene matches. Germline V gene lookup returns CDR1 ENHRY and CDR2 SYGVKD. The CDR3 spells CAIRRVAGGYNEQFF. DNA of the CDR3: TGTGCCATCAGGAGGGTAGCGGGGGGGTACAATGAGCAGTTCTTC.

This sequence joins TRBV5-5 and TRBJ1-5; no definite D call. This CDR3 is 16 amino acids long. The germline V and J ends were trimmed by 3 bases and 0 bases, with 13 bases remaining between them. From germline, CDR1 is SGHKS and CDR2 YYEKEE (reference sequence). CDR3 protein: CASSSDASHSNQPQHF. The CDR3 DNA follows: TGTGCCAGCAGCTCGGACGCCAGCCATAGCAATCAGCCCCAGCATTTT. Full variable domain (rest looked up from reference TRBV5-5 and TRBJ1-5): DAGVTQSPTHLIKTRGQQVTLRCSPISGHKSVSWYQQVLGQGPQFIFQYYEKEERGRGNFPDRFSARQFPNYSSELNVNALLLGDSALYLCASSSDASHSNQPQHFGDGTRLSIL.

This clonotype showed up many times. This chain uses TRBV25-1 with TRBJ2-3; unclear D gene. Germline V gene sequence: CDR1 MGHDK, CDR2 SYGVNS. Trimming took 0 bases from V and 2 from J, leaving 6 bases between them. The CDR3 consists of 14 residues. CDR3 sequence reads: CASSEYYFTDTQYF. In DNA, the CDR3 is TGTGCCAGCAGTGAATACTACTTCACAGATACGCAGTATTTT. Combining the CDR3 with reference TRBV25-1 and TRBJ2-3 gives the whole variable domain EADIYQTPRYLVIGTGKKITLECSQTMGHDKMYWYQQDPGMELHLIHYSYGVNSTEKGDLSSESTVSRIRTEHFPLTLESARPSHTSQYLCASSEYYFTDTQYFGPGTRLTVL.

The rearrangement uses TRBV20-1 and TRBJ2-7; 7 bases match TRBD1. Germline-derived CDR1 and CDR2 are DFQATT and SNEGSKA (reference sequence). J lost 0 bases, V lost 1 base, and 6 bases had no gene match. This CDR3 has 15 residues. CDR3 DNA: TGCAGTGCTAGAGCGGGACAGCTTAGCTCCTACGAGCAGTACTTC. This sequence encodes CSARAGQLSSYEQYF.

With regard to this clonotype: One end of the junction does not line up with germline, which may come from a read error. This chain links TRBV6-5 with TRBJ2-5; D perhaps matches TRBD1 (5 bases). Germline V CDR1 and CDR2: MNHEY, SVGAGI. This CDR3 has 15 amino acids. The chain's CDR3 is CVSSYSKGVQETQYF. In DNA form, the CDR3 reads TGTGTCAGCAGTTACTCCAAAGGGGTCCAAGAGACCCAGTACTTC.

J is TRBJ1-2 and V is TRBV29-1; D unclear. The CDR3 sequence is 14 residues long. Trimming removed 3 bases at V and 3 bases at J, with 14 bases between. Germline loops: CDR1 SQVTM, CDR2 ANQGSEA. The CDR3 region is CSVDPVPPDYGYTF. CDR3 in DNA: TGCAGCGTTGACCCAGTCCCCCCGGACTATGGCTACACCTTC.

This clonotype was observed a few times. This chain links TRBV5-1 with TRBJ2-4; D assignment may be TRBD1 or TRBD2 (6 bases each). Per the germline V gene, CDR1 is SGHRS and CDR2 is YFSETQ. Trimming shortened V by 0 bases and J by 0 bases, and 25 bases separated the two germline ends. The CDR3 runs to 21 residues. CDR3 in DNA: TGCGCCAGCAGCTTGGTGCGACAGGACAGAGTCCCGGGGGTAGCCAAAAACATTCAGTACTTC. Translation: CASSLVRQDRVPGVAKNIQYF.

The V and J genes are TRBV2 and TRBJ1-1; 7 positions agree with TRBD1. Germline CDR1 reads SNHLY; CDR2 reads FYNNEI. The length of the CDR3 is 15 residues. Germline trimming cut 0 bases from V and 3 bases from J; bases unmatched to any gene: 4. The CDR3, as DNA: TGTGCCAGCAGTGAAGCGGACAGGTGGGACACTGAAGCTTTCTTT. It codes for CASSEADRWDTEAFF. Combining the CDR3 with reference TRBV2 and TRBJ1-1 gives the whole variable domain EPEVTQTPSHQVTQMGQEVILRCVPISNHLYFYWYRQILGQKVEFLVSFYNNEISEKSEIFDDQFSVERPDGSNFTLKIRSTKLEDSAMYFCASSEADRWDTEAFFGQGTRLTVV.

This chain joins TRBV6-1 and TRBJ1-5; TRBD1 might be the D (5 bases). The CDR3 is 17 amino acids. Germline CDR1 is MNHNS and CDR2 is SASEGT. Between the trimmed V and J ends, which lost 3 bases and 1 base, there was a span of 16 bases. The CDR3 DNA sequence: TGTGCCAGCAGTGATGGGGCATTTCAGGGAAGCAATCAGCCCCAGCATTTT. This encodes CASSDGAFQGSNQPQHF.

The V and J genes are TRBV2 and TRBJ2-3; D ambiguous. Between the trimmed V and J ends, which lost 6 bases and 5 bases, there was a span of 12 bases. The CDR3 spans 13 residues. Germline CDR1 is SNHLY and CDR2 is FYNNEI. Here the CDR3 reads CASSMTPLDTQYF. The DNA for the CDR3 is TGTGCCAGCAGCATGACACCGTTAGATACGCAGTATTTT.

This sequence joins TRBV20-1 and TRBJ1-1, with no clear D. Germline CDR1 DFQATT, CDR2 SNEGSKA (reference sequence). Trimming removed 3 bases from V and 10 bases from J, with 9 bases in between. This CDR3 contains 10 residues. The CDR3 sequence: CSARRLVAFF. In DNA, the CDR3 is TGCAGTGCTAGGAGGTTGGTAGCTTTCTTT.

This clonotype has at least ten counts. The J gene is TRBJ2-7, the V gene TRBV9, with TRBD1 identical over 11 bases. The CDR3 contains 16 residues. Germline values: CDR1 SGDLS, CDR2 YYNGEE. V was clipped by 4 bases and J by 5 bases; unmatched bases: 11. The DNA for the CDR3 is TGTGCCAGCAGCTCTAGCGGGACAGGGGGATCCCACGAGCAGTACTTC. Translated: CASSSSGTGGSHEQYF.